This TCR beta chain was found in a study of shared clonotypes between healthy human individuals. Across the study: Three men and two women, aged 18 to 49, were donors. Study outcomes and limitations: Sampling covered blood only; tissue repertoires likely differ. The study found lower generation probabilities in non-shared clonotypes than in those shared by all four donors.

CDR3 size: 15 residues. V lost 4 bases and J 2 bases, leaving 15 bases between the germline ends. From germline, CDR1 is LGHNA and CDR2 YNFKEQ. Concerning this clone itself: As yet, its antigen is unknown.

The authors divided CD4+ cells into CD45RA+ naive and CD45RA-negative memory subsets. Sequencing used immunoSEQ multiplex PCR; TCRdb keeps in-frame clones, though not all of them. The repertoire consists of approximately 1,000,000 clones, with 78% occurring once and the leading ten covering approximately 0.52%. Source material: memory CD4+ T cells from PBMCs. Sample subset: CD45RA-negative fraction. This TCR derives from a man aged 18 to 35 in good health. Some clones in this sample may be carry-over from other donors' samples. The rearrangement uses TRBV4-2 and TRBJ2-7, with D unclear. In DNA form, the CDR3 reads TGTGCCAGCAGCCGAAACCCCCAATCCGCCTACGAGCAGTACTTC. Protein: CASSRNPQSAYEQYF.